This entry lists 27 T cell receptor beta chains sequenced from one sample in a study of cytomegalovirus exposure and HLA in healthy donors. Use of 60 Vbeta and 13 Jbeta primers characterized the PCR. The repertoire was sequenced with immunoSEQ multiplex PCR; TCRdb's copy has only in-frame clones and lacks some. In the table there are 150,000 to 200,000 clones, approximately 80% of which are singletons. The sequencing input was PBMCs. Every receptor here comes from a woman between 40 and 50 years old in good health and CMV-seropositive.

The chain carries TRBV4-3 and TRBJ1-1; 8 bases line up with TRBD1. Per germline, CDR1 LGHNA and CDR2 YSLEER. Trimming cost V 1 base and J 4 bases; bases outside gene matches: 14. The CDR3 covers 18 residues. The CDR3 loop reads CASSQGKTGAAGSTEAFF. CDR3 nucleotide sequence: TGCGCCAGCAGCCAAGGGAAGACAGGGGCTGCGGGTAGCACTGAAGCTTTCTTT.

The V gene is TRBV7-2, the J gene TRBJ2-7; 9 bases are shared with TRBD1. With V trimmed by 4 bases and J by 8 bases, 6 bases remained unmatched. The CDR3 runs to 13 residues. Germline values: CDR1 SGHTA, CDR2 FQGNSA. CDR3 bases: TGTGCCAGCAGCTCCGGACAGGGGACCCAGCAGTACTTC. This sequence encodes CASSSGQGTQQYF.

V and J are TRBV28 and TRBJ1-3; D unclear. The CDR3 length is 16 residues. Looked up from germline, CDR1 is MDHEN and CDR2 is SYDVKM. Trimming took off 5 bases at V and 0 bases at J, with 14 bases between the two ends. The CDR3 reads CASSDLGSLSGNTIYF. DNA of the CDR3: TGTGCCAGCAGTGATTTAGGGAGTCTCTCTGGAAACACCATATATTTT.

The chain carries TRBV30 and TRBJ2-1, with a possible D match to TRBD2 (5 bases). This CDR3 comprises 14 residues. Germline V gene data show CDR1 as GTSNPN and CDR2 as SVGIG (reference sequence). Between the trimmed V and J ends, which lost 0 bases and 4 bases, there was a span of 10 bases. The CDR3 region is CAWSVLDPYNEQFF. CDR3 sequence (DNA): TGTGCCTGGAGTGTACTAGACCCTTACAATGAGCAGTTCTTC.

This clone was counted a single time. The chain carries TRBV19 and TRBJ1-1, with 7 positions matching TRBD1. V was pared by 5 bases and J by 5 bases, with 5 bases of the junction left unmatched. There are 13 residues in the CDR3. CDR1 and CDR2 (germline): LNHDA, SQIVND (reference sequence). CDR3 DNA: TGTGCCAGTAGTCGACAGGGATTTACTGAAGCTTTCTTT. Its translation is CASSRQGFTEAFF.

This chain connects TRBV7-9 to TRBJ2-7; D is unresolved. CDR3 size: 13 residues. Deletions cut 7 bases from V and 6 bases from J, with 16 bases between. Germline assignment: CDR1 SEHNR and CDR2 FQNEAQ (reference sequence). CDR3 bases: TGTGCCAGCACGAGTGGAGCTCACGGCGAGCAGTACTTC. Translating it yields CASTSGAHGEQYF.

This clone was picked up one time. V and J are TRBV6-6 and TRBJ2-7, with D possibly being TRBD1 (5 bases). The V end was cut by 9 bases, the J end by 6 bases, with 12 bases between. The CDR3 loop spans 11 amino acids. Germline V gives CDR1 MNHNY, CDR2 SVGAGI (reference sequence). The CDR3 loop is CASIGQGEQYF. In DNA, the CDR3 is TGTGCCAGTATAGGACAAGGCGAGCAGTACTTC.

V is TRBV28 and J is TRBJ2-3; 8 positions match TRBD1. J gave up 2 bases and V 5 bases, and 6 bases lay outside the gene matches. Germline CDR1 MDHEN, CDR2 SYDVKM. The CDR3 runs to 15 residues. Here the CDR3 DNA reads TGTGCCAGCAGTACGCTACAGGGGGACACAGATACGCAGTATTTT. This sequence encodes CASSTLQGDTDTQYF. Full variable domain (missing parts from reference TRBV28 and TRBJ2-3): DVKVTQSSRYLVKRTGEKVFLECVQDMDHENMFWYRQDPGLGLRLIYFSYDVKMKEKGDIPEGYSVSREKKERFSLILESASTNQTSMYLCASSTLQGDTDTQYFGPGTRLTVL.

The table lists this clone with a count of one. The J gene is TRBJ1-2, the V gene TRBV7-2; D remains unclear. This CDR3 has 12 amino acids. The germline V gene has CDR1 SGHTA and CDR2 FQGNSA. V gave up 5 bases and J gave up 2 bases, with 6 bases separating them. The CDR3 nucleotides read TGTGCCAGCAGCAATCTGAACTATGGCTACACCTTC. This encodes CASSNLNYGYTF.

The chain is built from TRBV27 and TRBJ2-1; perhaps TRBD1 as D (6 bases). Per the germline V gene, CDR1 is MNHEY and CDR2 is SMNVEV (reference sequence). The ends were cut back, 6 bases at V and 9 bases at J, with 6 bases in the middle. CDR3 length: 10 amino acids. Here the CDR3 reads CASRGGEQFF. The CDR3 nucleotides read TGTGCCAGCAGAGGGGGTGAGCAGTTCTTC.

The chain is built from TRBV28 and TRBJ1-1; D unresolved. Germline values: CDR1 MDHEN, CDR2 SYDVKM. Trimming removed 1 base at V and 0 bases at J, with 9 bases between. This CDR3 contains 15 residues. In nucleotides, the CDR3 is TGTGCCAGCAGTTTATTTTCGGGATTGAACACTGAAGCTTTCTTT. It codes for CASSLFSGLNTEAFF.

In this sample, this clone turned up a few times. The chain is built from TRBV7-2 and TRBJ2-3; the match to TRBD2 covers 8 bases. The CDR3 is 15 residues long. With V trimmed by 6 bases and J by 5 bases, 10 bases remained unmatched. Germline V gene data show CDR1 as SGHTA and CDR2 as FQGNSA. CDR3 DNA: TGTGCCAGCAGTTCAGCGGGGGCCGTATTAGATACGCAGTATTTT. It specifies CASSSAGAVLDTQYF.

The chain carries TRBV19 and TRBJ2-5, with 10 positions matching TRBD1. This CDR3 has 14 residues. CDR1 and CDR2 (germline): LNHDA, SQIVND (reference sequence). The J segment lost 2 bases and the V segment lost 5 bases, leaving 2 bases of the junction unmatched. CDR3 sequence reads: CASSPDRGQETQYF. The CDR3, as DNA: TGTGCCAGTAGTCCGGACAGGGGGCAAGAGACCCAGTACTTC.

The chain links TRBV28 to TRBJ2-5; no clear D gene. The germline V gene encodes CDR1 MDHEN and CDR2 SYDVKM. The CDR3 has 14 residues. V was shortened by 5 bases and J by 2 bases, with 12 bases between the two germline ends. The CDR3, as DNA: TGTGCCAGCAGTCCTCCGGGTCCTCAAGAGACCCAGTACTTC. Encoded protein: CASSPPGPQETQYF.

This clone was counted a single time. The genes are TRBV9 and TRBJ2-3, with 9 bases matching TRBD2. CDR3 length equals 17 residues. Germline CDR1 reads SGDLS; CDR2 reads YYNGEE. V lost 0 bases, J lost 4 bases, and 9 bases stayed unmatched. The CDR3: CASSVGRTSVLADTQYF. The CDR3 DNA follows: TGTGCCAGCAGCGTAGGGAGGACTAGCGTCCTCGCAGATACGCAGTATTTT.

This clone has just a few counts. V and J are TRBV7-6 and TRBJ1-2; D gene uncertain. The ends were cut back, 5 bases at V and 4 bases at J, with 11 bases in the middle. This CDR3 is built from 13 residues. Germline assignment: CDR1 SGHVS and CDR2 FNYEAQ. The CDR3 loop reads CASSKTEGYGYTF. The DNA of the CDR3 is TGTGCCAGCAGCAAAACCGAGGGCTATGGCTACACCTTC.

This chain links TRBV19 with TRBJ2-7, with 8 bases aligning to TRBD1. J lost 5 bases, V lost 2 bases, and 11 bases had no gene match. CDR1 and CDR2 from the germline V gene are LNHDA and SQIVND (reference sequence). The CDR3 runs 16 residues. CDR3 amino acids: CASSIQPGGLSDEQYF. CDR3 bases: TGTGCCAGTAGTATACAACCAGGGGGCTTGTCGGACGAGCAGTACTTC.

V usage is TRBV2 and J usage is TRBJ2-1; 7 bases are shared with TRBD2. Germline V gene lookup returns CDR1 SNHLY and CDR2 FYNNEI. V gave up 4 bases and J gave up 2 bases; unmatched junction bases: 5. The CDR3 runs 15 residues. The CDR3 protein is CASSGSGATYNEQFF. Written as DNA, the CDR3 is TGTGCCAGCAGTGGAAGCGGGGCGACCTACAATGAGCAGTTCTTC.

This clone has only one observation. The genes are TRBV11-2 and TRBJ2-1; 7 bases are shared with TRBD1. This CDR3 is 15 amino acids long. V dropped 1 base and J dropped 2; count of bases not matched to a gene: 2. Germline lookup yields CDR1 SGHAT and CDR2 FQNNGV. The CDR3, as DNA: TGTGCCAGCAGCTTAGGACAGGGTCCCTACAATGAGCAGTTCTTC. Residues: CASSLGQGPYNEQFF.

This clone was seen once. This chain links TRBV19 with TRBJ1-4; D is unresolved. The V end lost 3 bases, the J end lost 3 bases, and 11 bases lay between the germline ends. The CDR3 has 15 amino acids. CDR1 and CDR2 (germline): LNHDA, SQIVND (reference sequence). The CDR3 DNA reads TGTGCCAGTAGTATTTACGGGCGGGCTAATGAAAAACTGTTTTTT. Amino acid sequence: CASSIYGRANEKLFF.

The V gene is TRBV9, the J gene TRBJ2-7; D remains unclear. CDR3 length: 15 amino acids. Trimming took off 4 bases at V and 6 bases at J, with 20 bases between the two ends. Germline CDR1 and CDR2: SGDLS and YYNGEE. The CDR3, as DNA: TGTGCCAGCAGCCCCAACAGCATCCTACAAAGCGAGCAGTACTTC. Translated, it gives CASSPNSILQSEQYF.

This clone occurred once. The chain has TRBV5-4 and TRBJ2-1, with TRBD1 identical over 7 bases. The germline gives CDR1 SGHNT, CDR2 YYREEE (reference sequence). The CDR3 runs to 15 residues. V lost 3 bases, J lost 5 bases, and 8 bases stayed unmatched. The DNA for the CDR3 is TGTGCCAGCAGCTCCTGGACAGGTCCCAACAATGAGCAGTTCTTC. It specifies CASSSWTGPNNEQFF.

This sequence joins TRBV18 and TRBJ2-7, with 9 bases lining up with TRBD2. Germline V gene sequence: CDR1 KGHSH, CDR2 LQKENI. The J segment lost 0 bases and the V segment lost 3 bases, leaving 0 bases of the junction unmatched. CDR3 length: 14 residues. CDR3 amino acids: CASSPSGSSYEQYF. DNA for the CDR3: TGTGCCAGCTCACCTAGCGGGAGCTCCTACGAGCAGTACTTC. The variable domain in full, with the rest retrieved from reference TRBV18 and TRBJ2-7, is NAGVMQNPRHLVRRRGQEARLRCSPMKGHSHVYWYRQLPEEGLKFMVYLQKENIIDESGMPKERFSAEFPKEGPSILRIQQVVRGDSAAYFCASSPSGSSYEQYFGPGTRLTVT.

This clone was observed a handful of times. This chain joins TRBV4-3 and TRBJ2-3; TRBD1 is a possible D gene (6 bases). CDR1 is LGHNA, CDR2 YSLEER, per germline. Deletions cut 0 bases from V and 8 bases from J, with 24 bases between. CDR3 length: 18 amino acids. Here the CDR3 DNA reads TGCGCCAGCAGCCAAGATGGATCTGGCGGGTTACAGGGCGCTACGCAGTATTTT. It is translated as CASSQDGSGGLQGATQYF.

The count of this clone is one. V gene TRBV4-3 combines with J gene TRBJ1-2; no reliable D call. With 0 bases removed from V and 2 bases from J, the gap between germline ends came to 4 bases. Germline V gives CDR1 LGHNA, CDR2 YSLEER. This CDR3 region has 13 residues. The CDR3 DNA sequence: TGCGCCAGCAGCCAAGAGAGCAACTATGGCTACACCTTC. Protein product: CASSQESNYGYTF.

The gene calls are TRBV27 and TRBJ1-4; 10 nucleotides align to TRBD1. The trim removed 0 bases at V and 7 bases at J, leaving 8 bases unmatched. Per the germline V gene, CDR1 is MNHEY and CDR2 is SMNVEV (reference sequence). This CDR3 has 17 residues. The CDR3 loop is CASSLSRQGAVGEKLFF. CDR3 nucleotide sequence: TGTGCCAGCAGTTTATCGAGACAGGGGGCTGTTGGTGAAAAACTGTTTTTT.

The chain uses TRBV7-6 and TRBJ1-5, with D unresolved. The CDR3 spans 13 residues. Germline CDR1 reads SGHVS; CDR2 reads FNYEAQ. V dropped 0 bases and J dropped 5 bases, with 5 bases sitting between them. The CDR3 DNA sequence: TGTGCCAGCAGCTTAGCGTTAGATCAGCCCCAGCATTTT. Its protein product is CASSLALDQPQHF.